This TCR beta chain was identified in a study of blood T cell repertoires in COVID-19. Study as a whole: The analysed material was cDNA or gDNA that came from T cells, B-cell-depleted T cells, or PBMCs.

Assay: immunoSEQ multiplex PCR; the TCRdb copy retains only in-frame clones and omits some. The sample yields fewer than 200,000 clones, roughly 86% seen once. Germline trimming cut 9 bases from V and 8 bases from J; bases unmatched to any gene: 8. Germline V gene sequence: CDR1 MNHEY, CDR2 SVGAGI. This CDR3 has 13 amino acids. Sequencing was performed on peripheral blood. V usage is TRBV6-5 and J usage is TRBJ2-1, with 9 positions matching TRBD2. The clonotype comes from a man between 40 and 49 years old who had recovered from COVID-19. CDR3 residues: CASWRSGRYEQFF. CDR3 nucleotides: TGTGCCAGTTGGAGGAGCGGGAGGTATGAGCAGTTCTTC.